The 27 T cell receptor beta chains below all came from one sample that was sequenced in a study of blood T cell repertoires in COVID-19. Libraries were prepared by immunoSEQ multiplex PCR; TCRdb keeps only in-frame clonotypes and omits some of them. The sample contains about 360,000 clones, approximately 88% of which appear only once. Material: PBMCs or T cells enriched from blood (not recorded which). The receptors were sampled from a woman between 40 and 55 years old with acute COVID-19.

The genes are TRBV12-5 and TRBJ2-2; 12 bases are a match to TRBD1. Germline V gene data show CDR1 as LGHNT and CDR2 as FRNRAP. The ends lost 1 base at V and 0 bases at J; junction bases unmatched: 9. This CDR3 has 20 amino acids. The DNA of the CDR3 is TGTGCTAGTGGTTTGGCTCCCGGGACAGGGGGCATAGCGAACACCGGGGAGCTGTTTTTT. Its protein is CASGLAPGTGGIANTGELFF.

V and J are TRBV3-1 (or the pseudogene TRBV3-2) and TRBJ1-2; TRBD1 might be the D (6 bases). The V gene's germline CDR1 is LGHDT and CDR2 YNNKEL (reference sequence). The CDR3 loop spans 14 amino acids. Trimming cost V 5 bases and J 0 bases, with 10 bases left between them. CDR3 sequence reads: CASSNRTANYGYTF. CDR3 in DNA: TGTGCCAGCAGCAACCGGACAGCTAACTATGGCTACACCTTC.

This chain connects TRBV4-1 to TRBJ1-4, with D unclear. CDR3 length: 14 residues. Trimming left V 0 bases short and J 3 bases short, with 5 bases between. Looked up from germline, CDR1 is MGHRA and CDR2 is YSYEKL. The CDR3 spells CASSQDFANEKLFF. The CDR3 nucleotides are TGCGCCAGCAGCCAAGATTTCGCTAATGAAAAACTGTTTTTT.

The chain is built from TRBV20-1 and TRBJ1-1; tentative D call: TRBD1 (5 bases). V lost 3 bases and J 4 bases, leaving 15 bases between the germline ends. Germline CDR1 reads DFQATT; CDR2 reads SNEGSKA (reference sequence). This CDR3 is 14 amino acids long. The CDR3 region is CSASRPATVTEAFF. The CDR3 bases are TGCAGTGCTAGTCGCCCCGCGACAGTCACTGAAGCTTTCTTT.

The sample holds one count of this clone. The rearrangement uses TRBV5-6 and TRBJ2-4, with 9 positions matching TRBD1. Germline trimming cut 3 bases from V and 8 bases from J; bases unmatched to any gene: 3. Per the germline V gene, CDR1 is SGHDT and CDR2 is YYEEEE. This CDR3 region has 13 residues. The CDR3 loop reads CASSYGTGHIQYF. The CDR3 bases are TGTGCCAGCAGCTACGGGACAGGGCACATTCAGTACTTC. Together with reference TRBV5-6 and TRBJ2-4, the CDR3 gives the full variable domain: DAGVTQSPTHLIKTRGQQVTLRCSPKSGHDTVSWYQQALGQGPQFIFQYYEEEERQRGNFPDRFSGHQFPNYSSELNVNALLLGDSALYLCASSYGTGHIQYFGAGTRLSVL.

The CDR3 spells CASSRTSGAYF. As DNA, the CDR3 is TGTGCCAGCAGTCGGACTAGCGGTGCCTACTTC. The chain joins TRBV2 to TRBJ2-5; 10 bases match TRBD2. The CDR3 extends over 11 amino acids. The germline V gene encodes CDR1 SNHLY and CDR2 FYNNEI. After removal of 5 bases from V and 14 bases from J, the junction contained 5 bases not matched to a gene.

This clone occurred once. The chain uses TRBV2 and TRBJ1-1; 10 nucleotides align to TRBD1. With 7 bases clipped from V and 7 bases from J, the junction kept 12 bases outside the gene matches. The CDR3 is made up of 15 amino acids. Germline CDR1 is SNHLY and CDR2 is FYNNEI. The CDR3 protein is CASTTPGTGVLEAFF. The CDR3 nucleotides read TGTGCCAGCACAACCCCGGGGACAGGGGTGCTTGAAGCTTTCTTT.

This rearrangement joins TRBV2 to TRBJ1-3; D is unresolved. Germline loops: CDR1 SNHLY, CDR2 FYNNEI. CDR3 length: 15 amino acids. Trimming pared 1 base from V and 0 bases from J, leaving 7 bases between. The CDR3 loop is CASSEDSYSGNTIYF. The CDR3 region has the DNA TGTGCCAGCAGTGAAGACAGCTACTCTGGAAACACCATATATTTT.

The genes are TRBV4-2 and TRBJ2-7; 10 bases fit TRBD1. Per germline, CDR1 LGHNA and CDR2 YNFKEQ. The CDR3 covers 19 residues. With V trimmed by 1 base and J by 2 bases, 14 bases remained unmatched. The CDR3 sequence is CASSQVPGQGSERTYEQYF. The CDR3, as DNA: TGTGCCAGCAGCCAAGTACCGGGACAGGGGTCGGAACGGACCTACGAGCAGTACTTC.

CDR3 DNA: TGTGCCAGCAGTCCCATGACAGGGGGTCAGGACGGCTACACCTTC. It yields the protein CASSPMTGGQDGYTF. The chain carries TRBV2 and TRBJ1-2; 9 bases line up with TRBD1. Trimming at V came to 5 bases and at J to 8 bases, leaving 12 bases not matched to a gene. This CDR3 region has 15 residues. Per germline, CDR1 SNHLY and CDR2 FYNNEI.

The chain links TRBV12-5 to TRBJ1-1, with a weak D call TRBD1 (6 bases). Looked up from germline, CDR1 is LGHNT and CDR2 is FRNRAP. CDR3 length: 12 amino acids. Trimming cost V 5 bases and J 3 bases, with 7 bases left between them. The CDR3 here is CASGGQYTEAFF. CDR3 DNA: TGTGCTAGTGGTGGACAGTACACTGAAGCTTTCTTT.

The gene calls are TRBV11-3 and TRBJ2-7; D is undetermined. Trimming stripped 5 bases from V and 3 bases from J, with 11 bases between. The CDR3 covers 13 residues. Germline V gene data show CDR1 as SGHNT and CDR2 as YENEEA. CDR3 residues: CASSPGSIYEQYF. The CDR3 nucleotides are TGTGCCAGCAGCCCCGGGTCCATCTACGAGCAGTACTTC. Variable domain in full (rest from reference TRBV11-3 and TRBJ2-7): EAGVVQSPRYKIIEKKQPVAFWCNPISGHNTLYWYLQNLGQGPELLIRYENEEAVDDSQLPKDRFSAERLKGVDSTLKIQPAELGDSAVYLCASSPGSIYEQYFGPGTRLTVT.

The chain joins TRBV2 to TRBJ1-2; 8 bases fit TRBD1. The CDR3 runs 14 residues. Germline loops: CDR1 SNHLY, CDR2 FYNNEI. V trimming: 6 bases; J trimming: 6 bases; junction bases outside the gene matches: 9. The CDR3 reads CASSGQGGGNGYTF. In nucleotides, the CDR3 is TGTGCCAGCAGCGGACAGGGAGGCGGTAATGGCTACACCTTC.

The chain couples TRBV7-2 to TRBJ1-5; no definite D call. The V and J ends lost 2 bases and 1 base respectively, with 12 bases between them. This CDR3 region has 16 residues. Germline lookup yields CDR1 SGHTA and CDR2 FQGNSA. CDR3 in amino acids: CASSLRRSGSNQPQHF. CDR3 bases: TGTGCCAGCAGCTTAAGGCGGAGCGGGAGCAATCAGCCCCAGCATTTT.

This clone has just one count. The gene calls are TRBV6-5 and TRBJ2-7; tentative D call: TRBD2 (6 bases). Germline CDR1 MNHEY, CDR2 SVGAGI. V was clipped by 7 bases and J by 7 bases, with 23 bases between them. CDR3 length: 15 residues. The DNA of the CDR3 is TGTGCCAGCATTGTCGGCGGGGCGGGTTTTGAGGAGCAGTACTTC. Its protein product is CASIVGGAGFEEQYF.

This clone was counted a few times. CDR3 amino acids: CASSPSDRGVRPQHF. CDR3 coding DNA: TGTGCCAGCAGCCCAAGCGACCGGGGAGTTCGACCCCAGCATTTT. This chain links TRBV3-1 (or the pseudogene TRBV3-2) with TRBJ1-5; D gene unclear. In germline, CDR1 is LGHDT, CDR2 YNNKEL (reference sequence). This CDR3 region has 15 residues. V was shortened by 4 bases and J by 10 bases, with 20 bases between the two germline ends.

The rearrangement joins TRBV9 to TRBJ2-3; 7 bases agree with TRBD2. V was clipped by 0 bases and J by 2 bases; unmatched bases: 6. The CDR3 is made up of 16 amino acids. Germline V gene lookup returns CDR1 SGDLS and CDR2 YYNGEE. This CDR3 reads CASSVGETSFTDTQYF. The CDR3 DNA is TGTGCCAGCAGCGTAGGGGAGACTAGCTTCACAGATACGCAGTATTTT.

V and J are TRBV2 and TRBJ2-5; D might be TRBD2 (6 bases). Trimming removed 5 bases from V and 6 bases from J, with 22 bases in between. The CDR3 has 16 amino acids. The germline CDR1 and CDR2 sequences are SNHLY and FYNNEI. This CDR3 is CASSPSWRGAQQTQYF. DNA for the CDR3: TGTGCCAGCAGTCCTTCGTGGAGGGGCGCTCAACAGACCCAGTACTTC. Together with reference TRBV2 and TRBJ2-5, the CDR3 gives the full variable domain: EPEVTQTPSHQVTQMGQEVILRCVPISNHLYFYWYRQILGQKVEFLVSFYNNEISEKSEIFDDQFSVERPDGSNFTLKIRSTKLEDSAMYFCASSPSWRGAQQTQYFGPGTRLLVL.

The chain joins TRBV27 to TRBJ2-7; weak D call: TRBD2 (6 bases). This CDR3 spans 13 amino acids. Germline values: CDR1 MNHEY, CDR2 SMNVEV (reference sequence). V lost 3 bases and J lost 6, with 12 bases in between. The CDR3 nucleotides read TGTGCCAGCAGTTTTGGGCAGGGAGGCGAGCAGTACTTC. Translated: CASSFGQGGEQYF.

This clone has just a few counts. The chain uses TRBV5-1 and TRBJ1-4, with TRBD1 matching 7 bases. This CDR3 region has 13 residues. The V and J ends lost 4 bases and 8 bases, in that order; junction bases with no gene match: 5. Germline V lookup: CDR1 SGHRS, CDR2 YFSETQ. The CDR3 coding sequence is TGCGCCAGCAGCCAAAGACAGGGCGAAAAACTGTTTTTT. Its translation: CASSQRQGEKLFF.

This clone has only one observation. The chain carries TRBV12-3 or TRBV12-4 and TRBJ1-2, with a weak D call TRBD1 (6 bases). The CDR3 extends over 12 amino acids. V was trimmed by 3 bases and J by 7 bases, leaving 9 bases between them. CDR3 in amino acids: CASSLSGAGYTF. The CDR3 coding sequence is TGTGCCAGCAGTTTGTCAGGGGCTGGCTACACCTTC.

The chain employs TRBV7-9 and TRBJ2-3; D perhaps matches TRBD2 (6 bases). This CDR3 comprises 17 residues. The germline CDR1 and CDR2 sequences are SEHNR and FQNEAQ (reference sequence). Trimming took off 5 bases at V and 5 bases at J, with 23 bases between the two ends. As DNA, the CDR3 is TGTGCCAGCAGCGGGCTTGTGGGGCAAACCGGGGGAGATACGCAGTATTTT. Protein sequence: CASSGLVGQTGGDTQYF.

The chain joins TRBV5-1 to TRBJ2-1; 15 positions agree with TRBD2. The CDR3 spans 19 residues. CDR1 and CDR2 (germline): SGHRS, YFSETQ. Losses at the gene ends were 0 bases for V and 2 bases for J; bases not matched to a gene: 6. CDR3 bases: TGCGCCAGCAGCTTGGTACCGGGACTAGCGGGGGGAACCTACAATGAGCAGTTCTTC. Translating gives CASSLVPGLAGGTYNEQFF.

The chain recombines TRBV11-3 with TRBJ1-2; 8 bases align to TRBD1. With V trimmed by 1 base and J by 8 bases, 6 bases remained unmatched. Germline values: CDR1 SGHNT, CDR2 YENEEA. The length of the CDR3 is 14 residues. CDR3: CASSLAPDRGGYTF. CDR3 bases: TGTGCCAGCAGCTTAGCCCCCGACAGGGGCGGCTACACCTTC.

The chain has TRBV18 and TRBJ1-1; tentatively, D is TRBD1 (6 bases). The V and J ends lost 4 bases and 1 base respectively, with 13 bases between them. The CDR3 has 15 residues. CDR1 and CDR2 (germline): KGHSH, LQKENI. CDR3 sequence reads: CASSQKGTPNTEAFF. In nucleotides, the CDR3 is TGTGCCAGCTCACAAAAAGGGACACCGAACACTGAAGCTTTCTTT.

V gene TRBV24-1 combines with J gene TRBJ1-2, with D tentatively TRBD1 (5 bases). This CDR3 region has 13 residues. Germline lookup yields CDR1 KGHDR and CDR2 SFDVKD. V lost 3 bases and J lost 8, with 12 bases in between. The CDR3 region is CATSDPRTWGYTF. The CDR3 DNA is TGTGCCACCAGTGATCCCCGGACATGGGGCTACACCTTC.

The V call is TRBV4-1, the J call TRBJ2-5; the match to TRBD2 covers 13 bases. This CDR3 is 17 amino acids long. The V gene's germline CDR1 is MGHRA and CDR2 YSYEKL. The ends lost 3 bases at V and 5 bases at J; junction bases unmatched: 9. CDR3 protein: CASSQIGLAGVLETQYF. The CDR3 nucleotides read TGCGCCAGCAGCCAGATCGGACTAGCGGGGGTCCTGGAGACCCAGTACTTC.